These T cell receptor beta chains were read from a single sample in a study of neurological immune-mediated disorders. Via MiXCR, TCRdb re-called the 5' RACE reads, giving one row per CDR3 protein. Here the sample spans about 79,000 distinct CDR3 sequences, approximately 14% being singletons. The sequenced sample was PBMCs. These receptors were collected from a woman aged 45 to 65 in good health. The CDR3 runs from the conserved cysteine through the conserved F or W. A D gene is named only where the DNA matches it firmly. Clone size is shown for a subset of rows, as once, few, many or a class of expanded clone.

D,length,V,size,J,CDR3,DNA
.,16,TRBV4-2,many,TRBJ2-1,CASSQARGSSYNEQFF,TGTGCCAGCAGCCAAGCTAGGGGGAGCTCCTACAATGAGCAGTTCTTC
.,12,TRBV6-6,many,TRBJ1-1,CASFALNTEAFF,TGTGCCAGTTTCGCCCTGAACACTGAAGCTTTCTTT
.,15,TRBV5-6,.,TRBJ1-4,CASSLFRTQNEKLIF,TGTGCCAGCAGCTTGTTTCGGACTCAGAATGAAAAACTGATTTTC
TRBD2,19,TRBV7-9,few,TRBJ2-1,CASSLTAGTSGPTYNEQFF,TGTGCCAGCAGCTTAACCGCCGGGACTAGCGGGCCAACCTACAATGAGCAGTTCTTC
TRBD1,15,TRBV15,.,TRBJ2-3,CATSVRDSRTDTQYF,TGTGCCACCAGCGTCCGGGACAGCCGCACAGATACGCAGTATTTT
.,13,TRBV5-1,many,TRBJ2-1,CASSLPPSNEQFF,TGCGCCAGCAGCTTGCCCCCATCAAATGAGCAGTTCTTC
TRBD1,16,TRBV5-1,many,TRBJ2-1,CASSLAGQGLGNEQFF,TGCGCCAGCAGCTTGGCCGGACAGGGTTTAGGTAATGAGCAGTTCTTC
TRBD1,15,TRBV7-2,many,TRBJ2-1,CASSLVQGVYNEQFF,TGTGCCAGCAGCTTAGTACAGGGGGTCTACAATGAGCAGTTCTTC
.,14,TRBV28,few,TRBJ1-4,CASTAGGRGEKLFF,TGTGCCAGCACCGCGGGCGGAAGGGGTGAAAAACTGTTTTTT
.,18,TRBV5-1,many,TRBJ2-3,CASSLALAPGSRTDTQYF,TGCGCCAGCAGCTTGGCTCTAGCGCCCGGGAGTCGTACAGATACGCAGTATTTT
.,16,TRBV5-1,many,TRBJ1-4,CASSLDVAGGNEKLFF,TGCGCCAGCAGCTTGGATGTTGCGGGAGGTAATGAAAAACTGTTTTTT
.,13,TRBV7-2,many,TRBJ1-5,CASSLVFSQPQHF,TGTGCCAGCAGCTTAGTCTTCAGTCAGCCCCAGCATTTT
TRBD1,15,TRBV4-2,.,TRBJ1-1,CASSLDRVGGTEAFF,TGTGCCAGCAGCCTAGACAGGGTTGGTGGCACTGAAGCTTTCTTT
TRBD1,16,TRBV5-1,many,TRBJ1-1,CASRAGQGAMNTEAFF,TGCGCCAGCAGGGCGGGACAGGGGGCCATGAACACTGAAGCTTTCTTT
.,14,TRBV18,many,TRBJ2-2,CASSQGQTTGELFF,TGTGCCAGCTCACAAGGACAGACCACCGGGGAGCTGTTTTTT
.,14,TRBV2,.,TRBJ1-2,CASSEASPMDGYTF,TGTGCCAGCAGTGAAGCGAGCCCCATGGATGGCTACACCTTC
TRBD2,16,TRBV4-2,many,TRBJ2-1,CASNLAGGGSYNEQFF,TGTGCCAGCAACCTAGCGGGAGGAGGTTCCTACAATGAGCAGTTCTTC
TRBD1,15,TRBV3-1,many,TRBJ1-1,CASSQRGQGRTEAFF,TGTGCCAGCAGCCAGAGGGGGCAGGGGAGGACTGAAGCTTTCTTT
.,11,TRBV5-1,many,TRBJ2-7,CASKGEYEQYF,TGCGCCAGCAAAGGAGAGTACGAGCAGTACTTC
.,13,TRBV7-2,many,TRBJ2-3,CASSLALEDTQYF,TGTGCCAGCAGCTTAGCGCTAGAGGATACGCAGTATTTT
.,14,TRBV5-1,many,TRBJ1-1,CASSPSPTYTEAFF,TGCGCCAGCAGCCCGTCGCCGACATACACTGAAGCTTTCTTT
TRBD1,16,TRBV12-3/TRBV12-4,many,TRBJ1-6,CASSLWGAGGNSPLHF,TGTGCCAGCAGTTTATGGGGGGCAGGGGGTAATTCACCCCTCCACTTT
.,13,TRBV20-1,.,TRBJ1-2,CSARVEANYGYTF,TGCAGTGCTAGAGTGGAAGCTAACTATGGCTACACCTTC
TRBD2,16,TRBV15,many,TRBJ2-7,CATSRDRLAGAYEQYF,TGTGCCACCAGCAGGGACCGACTAGCGGGGGCTTACGAGCAGTACTTC
.,13,TRBV29-1,few,TRBJ2-1,CSVERGRKGEQFF,TGCAGCGTTGAAAGGGGGAGAAAGGGTGAGCAGTTCTTC
TRBD2,14,TRBV20-1,many,TRBJ2-7,CSARLAATTYEQYF,TGCAGTGCTAGGCTAGCGGCTACTACCTACGAGCAGTACTTC
.,13,TRBV12-3/TRBV12-4,many,TRBJ1-2,CASSLSRAHGYTF,TGTGCCAGCAGTTTATCCAGGGCGCATGGCTACACCTTC
TRBD1,14,TRBV12-3/TRBV12-4,many,TRBJ1-1,CASSRDRGYGEAFF,TGTGCCAGCAGCCGGGACAGGGGTTATGGTGAAGCTTTCTTT
.,18,TRBV12-3/TRBV12-4,many,TRBJ2-6,CASSRGPNKASGANVLTF,TGTGCCAGCAGTAGGGGCCCCAATAAGGCCTCTGGGGCCAACGTCCTGACTTTC
TRBD2,15,TRBV20-1,many,TRBJ2-1,CSARGLAAGYNEQFF,TGCAGTGCTAGGGGGCTAGCGGCTGGATACAATGAGCAGTTCTTC
.,14,TRBV5-1,many,TRBJ1-2,CASSLSTVNYGYTF,TGCGCCAGCAGCTTGTCGACGGTGAACTATGGCTACACCTTC
.,11,TRBV20-1,few,TRBJ1-1,CKQASGTEAFF,TGCAAACAGGCTTCAGGCACTGAAGCTTTCTTT
TRBD2,16,TRBV5-1,many,TRBJ2-3,CASSFGLAGGMDTQYF,TGCGCCAGCAGCTTCGGACTAGCGGGAGGGATGGATACGCAGTATTTT
.,15,TRBV20-1,many,TRBJ2-5,CSASRVAGIGETQYF,TGCAGTGCGAGTAGAGTGGCGGGGATTGGTGAGACCCAGTACTTC
TRBD1,14,TRBV5-1,.,TRBJ2-5,CASRSGQLQETQYF,TGCGCCAGCAGATCGGGACAGTTACAAGAGACCCAGTACTTC
.,12,TRBV20-1,many,TRBJ1-2,CSAAQGGYGYTF,TGCAGTGCAGCACAGGGCGGCTATGGCTACACCTTC
.,14,TRBV5-5,many,TRBJ2-1,CASSFVGQYNEQFF,TGTGCCAGCAGTTTCGTGGGGCAATACAATGAGCAGTTCTTC
.,15,TRBV6-4,many,TRBJ1-4,CASLQGRGNPEKLFF,TGTGCCAGCCTTCAGGGAAGGGGGAACCCGGAAAAACTGTTTTTT
.,16,TRBV10-3,.,TRBJ2-1,CAISGAPGGPDNEQFF,TGTGCCATCAGTGGGGCACCCGGGGGGCCGGACAATGAGCAGTTCTTC
.,15,TRBV20-1,many,TRBJ2-2,CSARDRTGGAGELFF,TGCAGTGCTAGAGATCGAACAGGAGGCGCCGGGGAGCTGTTTTTT
TRBD2,16,TRBV13,many,TRBJ2-1,CASRDVSGRTYNEQFF,TGTGCCAGCAGAGACGTAAGCGGGAGAACCTACAATGAGCAGTTCTTC
.,15,TRBV5-5,many,TRBJ1-1,CASSPHTGVNTEAFF,TGTGCCAGCAGCCCCCACACAGGAGTGAACACTGAAGCTTTCTTT
TRBD1,15,TRBV28,many,TRBJ1-5,CASSLRDRGFQPQHF,TGTGCCAGCAGTTTAAGGGACAGGGGCTTTCAGCCCCAGCATTTT
TRBD1,16,TRBV5-1,many,TRBJ2-2,CASSLATGGRTGELFF,TGCGCCAGCAGCTTGGCCACAGGGGGGCGGACCGGGGAGCTGTTTTTT
.,15,TRBV7-2,many,TRBJ1-1,CASSLERGGNTEAFF,TGTGCCAGCAGCTTAGAAAGGGGTGGGAACACTGAAGCTTTCTTT
TRBD2,13,TRBV28,many,TRBJ2-7,CASTGGGKGEQYF,TGTGCCAGCACCGGCGGGGGGAAGGGGGAGCAGTACTTC
.,12,TRBV10-3,many,TRBJ2-3,CAIRGSGDTQYF,TGTGCCATCAGGGGATCGGGGGATACGCAGTATTTT
TRBD2,15,TRBV14,few,TRBJ2-7,CASSQTLAGVQEQYF,TGTGCCAGCAGCCAAACACTAGCGGGTGTCCAGGAGCAGTACTTC
TRBD1,14,TRBV7-1,.,TRBJ2-7,CASSPDRVYYEQYF,TGTGCCAGCAGCCCTGACAGGGTATACTACGAGCAGTACTTC
.,15,TRBV2,many,TRBJ1-2,CASSERAGQNYGYTF,TGTGCCAGCAGTGAAAGAGCAGGGCAGAACTATGGCTACACCTTC
TRBD2,15,TRBV20-1,many,TRBJ2-1,CSASGRTSNNNEQFF,TGCAGTGCTAGCGGGAGGACTTCTAATAACAATGAGCAGTTCTTC
TRBD2,16,TRBV7-2,many,TRBJ2-2,CASSPGTSGTTGELFF,TGTGCCAGCAGCCCGGGGACTAGCGGGACCACCGGGGAGCTGTTTTTT
.,14,TRBV10-3,few,TRBJ1-2,CAISAPGTTGGYTF,TGTGCCATCAGTGCTCCAGGGACCACGGGTGGCTACACCTTC
.,14,TRBV24-1,few,TRBJ2-5,CATSPGQGQETQYF,TGTGCCACCAGTCCTGGCCAGGGCCAAGAGACCCAGTACTTC
.,16,TRBV5-1,many,TRBJ2-7,CASSSGDKRMAYEQYF,TGCGCCAGCAGCTCGGGAGATAAGAGGATGGCCTACGAGCAGTACTTC
.,14,TRBV7-2,many,TRBJ2-6,CASNRESGANVLTF,TGTGCCAGCAACAGGGAATCGGGGGCCAACGTCCTGACTTTC
TRBD1,14,TRBV7-9,many,TRBJ1-2,CASSSSGTGHGYTF,TGTGCCAGCAGCTCTTCCGGGACAGGGCATGGCTACACCTTC
.,12,TRBV2,many,TRBJ1-5,CASSEAVRAQHF,TGTGCCAGCAGTGAAGCCGTCCGGGCCCAGCATTTT
.,16,TRBV4-1,many,TRBJ2-1,CASSQEETFSYNEQFF,TGCGCCAGCAGCCAAGAGGAAACTTTCTCCTACAATGAGCAGTTCTTC
.,12,TRBV12-3/TRBV12-4,.,TRBJ1-1,CASLTGNTEAFF,TGTGCCAGCTTGACCGGGAACACTGAAGCTTTCTTT